Included here is one T cell receptor (beta chain) sequence, with context. Antigen: not known. Noted time point: cycle 4 day 1 (C4D1), after six to seven weeks of nivolumab. All trial patients relapsed after autologous stem cell transplantation. The best responses consisted of complete response, partial response or progressive disease. Using immunoSEQ multiplex PCR, the repertoire was profiled, and TCRdb retains in-frame clones only, with some absent. Of some 96,000 clones in the sample, around 93% were seen once. This sample was taken from a study of PD-1 blockade in classical Hodgkin lymphoma. Whole-study findings and limits: Exclusion was applied to patients who started nivolumab under 1 year after ASCT. Prior to therapy, complete responders displayed diversity much like that of newly diagnosed patients.

V lost 6 bases and J lost 7, with 12 bases in between. CDR1 is MNHNY, CDR2 SVGAGI, per germline (reference sequence). The CDR3 has 13 residues. The chain joins TRBV6-6 to TRBJ1-4; D ambiguous. The receptor was derived from a human donor with classical Hodgkin lymphoma. The input for sequencing was peripheral blood mononuclear cells (PBMCs), taken before the fourth cycle of nivolumab. CDR3 bases: TGTGCCAGCAGACAGTCCTTGGGTGAAAAACTGTTTTTT. The encoded protein is CASRQSLGEKLFF.